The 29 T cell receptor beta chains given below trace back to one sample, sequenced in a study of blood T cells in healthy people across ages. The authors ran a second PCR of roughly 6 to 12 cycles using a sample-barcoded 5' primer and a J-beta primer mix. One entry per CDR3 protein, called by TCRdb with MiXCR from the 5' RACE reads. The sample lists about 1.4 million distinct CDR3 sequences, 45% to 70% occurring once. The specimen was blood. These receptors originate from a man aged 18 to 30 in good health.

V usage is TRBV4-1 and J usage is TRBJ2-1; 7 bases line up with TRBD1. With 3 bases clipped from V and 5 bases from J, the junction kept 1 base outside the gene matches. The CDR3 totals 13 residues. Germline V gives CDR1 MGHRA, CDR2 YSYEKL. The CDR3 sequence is CASSHTGDNEQFF. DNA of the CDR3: TGCGCCAGCAGCCACACAGGGGACAATGAGCAGTTCTTC.

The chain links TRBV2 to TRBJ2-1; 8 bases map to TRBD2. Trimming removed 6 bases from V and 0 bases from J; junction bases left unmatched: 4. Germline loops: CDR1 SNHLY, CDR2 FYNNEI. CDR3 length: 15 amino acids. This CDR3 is CASRGLAGSYNEQFF. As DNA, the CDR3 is TGTGCCAGCAGGGGGCTAGCGGGCTCCTACAATGAGCAGTTCTTC.

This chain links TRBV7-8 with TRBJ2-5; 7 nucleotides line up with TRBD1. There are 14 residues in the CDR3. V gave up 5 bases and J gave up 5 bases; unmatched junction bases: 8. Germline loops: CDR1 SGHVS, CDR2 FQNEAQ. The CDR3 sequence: CASSPRGPGETQYF. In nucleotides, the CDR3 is TGTGCCAGCAGCCCTAGGGGGCCCGGGGAGACCCAGTACTTC. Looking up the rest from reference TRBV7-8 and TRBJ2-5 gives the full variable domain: GAGVSQSPRYKVAKRGQDVALRCDPISGHVSLFWYQQALGQGPEFLTYFQNEAQLDKSGLPSDRFFAERPEGSVSTLKIQRTQQEDSAVYLCASSPRGPGETQYFGPGTRLLVL.

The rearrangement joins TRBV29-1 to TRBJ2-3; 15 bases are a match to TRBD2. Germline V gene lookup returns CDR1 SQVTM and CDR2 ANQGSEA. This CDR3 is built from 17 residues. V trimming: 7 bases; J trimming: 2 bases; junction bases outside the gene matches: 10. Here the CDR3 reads CSATGLAGGPPTDTQYF. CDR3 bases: TGCAGCGCCACGGGACTAGCGGGAGGCCCCCCCACAGATACGCAGTATTTT.

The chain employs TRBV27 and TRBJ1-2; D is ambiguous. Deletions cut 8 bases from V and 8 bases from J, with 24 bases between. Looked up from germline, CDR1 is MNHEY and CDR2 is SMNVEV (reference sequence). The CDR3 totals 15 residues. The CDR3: CASGTAQTTREGYTF. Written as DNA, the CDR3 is TGTGCCAGCGGCACCGCACAGACGACTAGGGAAGGCTACACCTTC.

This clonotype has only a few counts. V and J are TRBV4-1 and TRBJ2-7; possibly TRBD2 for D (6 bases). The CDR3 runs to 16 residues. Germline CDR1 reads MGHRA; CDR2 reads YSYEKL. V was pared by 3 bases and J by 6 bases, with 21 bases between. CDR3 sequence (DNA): TGCGCCAGCAGCCACGGACCCGGGACTCGTTTTTTCGAGCAGTACTTC. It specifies CASSHGPGTRFFEQYF.

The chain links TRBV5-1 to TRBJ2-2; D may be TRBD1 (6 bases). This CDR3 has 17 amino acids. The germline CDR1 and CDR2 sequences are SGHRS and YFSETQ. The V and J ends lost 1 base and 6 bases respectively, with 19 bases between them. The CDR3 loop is CASSLISGQYSPGELFF. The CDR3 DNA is TGCGCCAGCAGCTTGATAAGTGGACAGTATTCACCCGGGGAGCTGTTTTTT.

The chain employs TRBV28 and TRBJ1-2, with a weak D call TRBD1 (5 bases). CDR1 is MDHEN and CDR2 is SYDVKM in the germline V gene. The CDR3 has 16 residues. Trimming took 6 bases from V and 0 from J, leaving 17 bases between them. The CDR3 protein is CASRPSGALSNYGYTF. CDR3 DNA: TGTGCCAGCAGACCCTCCGGGGCGCTTTCTAACTATGGCTACACCTTC.

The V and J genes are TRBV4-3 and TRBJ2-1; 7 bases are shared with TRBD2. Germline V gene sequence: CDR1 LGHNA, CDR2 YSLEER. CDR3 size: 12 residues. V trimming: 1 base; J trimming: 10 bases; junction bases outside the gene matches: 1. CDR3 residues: CASSQGREEQFF. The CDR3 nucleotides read TGCGCCAGCAGCCAAGGGCGGGAGGAGCAGTTCTTC.

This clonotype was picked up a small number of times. The CDR3 coding sequence is TGTGCCAGCAGCTTGAACAATGAGGGCTCCTACGAGCAGTACTTC. It is translated as CASSLNNEGSYEQYF. V and J are TRBV5-4 and TRBJ2-4; maybe TRBD2 (5 bases). The tail of the sequence fits TRBJ2-7 better, so the J call may be wrong. Germline V CDR1 and CDR2: SGHNT, YYREEE (reference sequence). This CDR3 is built from 15 residues.

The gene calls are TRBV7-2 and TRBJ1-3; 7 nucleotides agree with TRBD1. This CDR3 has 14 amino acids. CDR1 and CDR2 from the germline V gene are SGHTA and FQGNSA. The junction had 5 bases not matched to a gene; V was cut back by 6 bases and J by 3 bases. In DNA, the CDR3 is TGTGCCAGCAGTAGCCAGGGGGGTGGAAACACCATATATTTT. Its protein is CASSSQGGGNTIYF. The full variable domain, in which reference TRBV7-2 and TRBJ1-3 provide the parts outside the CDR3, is GAGVSQSPSNKVTEKGKDVELRCDPISGHTALYWYRQSLGQGLEFLIYFQGNSAPDKSGLPSDRFSAERTGGSVSTLTIQRTQQEDSAVYLCASSSQGGGNTIYFGEGSWLTVV.

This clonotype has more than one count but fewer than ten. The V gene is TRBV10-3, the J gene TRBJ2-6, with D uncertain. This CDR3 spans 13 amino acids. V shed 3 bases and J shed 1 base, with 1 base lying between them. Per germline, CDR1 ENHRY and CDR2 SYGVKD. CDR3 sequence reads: CAISESGANVLTF. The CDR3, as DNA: TGTGCCATCAGTGAATCTGGGGCCAACGTCCTGACTTTC.

CDR3 sequence (DNA): TGTGCCATCAGTGGGCTAGCGGGGCGCAGCACAGATACGCAGTATTTT. As protein: CAISGLAGRSTDTQYF. The chain uses TRBV10-3 and TRBJ2-3; 9 nucleotides match TRBD2. Looked up from germline, CDR1 is ENHRY and CDR2 is SYGVKD. The junction had 5 bases not matched to a gene; V was cut back by 4 bases and J by 0 bases. This CDR3 comprises 16 residues.

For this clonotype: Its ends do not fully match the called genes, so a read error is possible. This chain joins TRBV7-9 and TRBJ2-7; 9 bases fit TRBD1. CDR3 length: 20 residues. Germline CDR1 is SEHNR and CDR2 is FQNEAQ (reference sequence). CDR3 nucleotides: TGCGCCAGCAGCTTAGGATGGGGGACAGGGAAATTATCGAGCTCCTACGAGCAGTACTTC. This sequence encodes CASSLGWGTGKLSSSYEQYF.

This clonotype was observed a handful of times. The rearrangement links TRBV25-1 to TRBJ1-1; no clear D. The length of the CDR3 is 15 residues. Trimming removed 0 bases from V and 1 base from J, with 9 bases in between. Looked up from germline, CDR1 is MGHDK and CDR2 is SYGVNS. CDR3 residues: CASSEYGQSNTEAFF. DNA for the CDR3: TGTGCCAGCAGTGAATACGGGCAGTCGAACACTGAAGCTTTCTTT.

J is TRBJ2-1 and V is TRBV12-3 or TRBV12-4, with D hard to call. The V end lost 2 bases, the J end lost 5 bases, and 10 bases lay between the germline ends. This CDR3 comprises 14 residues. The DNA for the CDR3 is TGTGCCAGCAGTTTAATCGCAAGCAACAATGAGCAGTTCTTC. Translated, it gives CASSLIASNNEQFF.

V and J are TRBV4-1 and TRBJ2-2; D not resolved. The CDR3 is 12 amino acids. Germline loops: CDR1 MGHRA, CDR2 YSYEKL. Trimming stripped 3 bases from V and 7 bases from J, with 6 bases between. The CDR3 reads CASSQPGGELFF. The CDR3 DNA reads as TGCGCCAGCAGCCAGCCCGGCGGGGAGCTGTTTTTT.

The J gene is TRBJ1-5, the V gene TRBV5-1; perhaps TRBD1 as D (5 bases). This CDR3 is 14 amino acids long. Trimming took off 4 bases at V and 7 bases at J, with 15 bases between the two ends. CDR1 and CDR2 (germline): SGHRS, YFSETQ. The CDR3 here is CASSQRSGDQPQHF. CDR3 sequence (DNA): TGCGCCAGCAGCCAACGTTCGGGGGACCAGCCCCAGCATTTT.

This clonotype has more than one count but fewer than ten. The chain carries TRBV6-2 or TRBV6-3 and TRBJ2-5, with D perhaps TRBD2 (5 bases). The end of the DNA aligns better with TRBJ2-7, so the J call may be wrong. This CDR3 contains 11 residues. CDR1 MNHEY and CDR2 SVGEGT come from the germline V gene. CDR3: CASSPSREQYF. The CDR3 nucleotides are TGTGCCAGCAGCCCTAGCCGCGAGCAGTACTTC.

The CDR3 region has the DNA TGCGCCAGCAGCTCAACAGGGTTCGCAGATACGCAGTATTTT. The encoded protein is CASSSTGFADTQYF. The V call is TRBV5-1, the J call TRBJ2-3; tentative D call: TRBD1 (6 bases). The ends were cut back, 3 bases at V and 4 bases at J, with 12 bases in the middle. The CDR3 runs 14 residues. From germline, CDR1 is SGHRS and CDR2 YFSETQ.

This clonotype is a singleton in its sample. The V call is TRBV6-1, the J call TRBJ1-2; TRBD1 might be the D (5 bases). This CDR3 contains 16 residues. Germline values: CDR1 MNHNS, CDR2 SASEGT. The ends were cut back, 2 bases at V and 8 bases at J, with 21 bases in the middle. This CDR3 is CASSESGGVGIYGYTF. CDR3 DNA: TGTGCCAGCAGTGAAAGCGGGGGGGTTGGGATCTACGGCTACACCTTC.

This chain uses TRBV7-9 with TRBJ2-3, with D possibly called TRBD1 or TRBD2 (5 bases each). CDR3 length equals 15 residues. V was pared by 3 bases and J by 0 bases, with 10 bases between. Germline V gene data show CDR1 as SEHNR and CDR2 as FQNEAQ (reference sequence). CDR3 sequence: CASSFPGPSTDTQYF. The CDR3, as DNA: TGTGCCAGCAGCTTTCCGGGACCCAGCACAGATACGCAGTATTTT.

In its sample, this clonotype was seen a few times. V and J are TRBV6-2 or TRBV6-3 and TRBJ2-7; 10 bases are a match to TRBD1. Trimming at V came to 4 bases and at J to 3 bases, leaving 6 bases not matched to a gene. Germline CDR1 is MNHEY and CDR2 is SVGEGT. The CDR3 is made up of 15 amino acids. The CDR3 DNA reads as TGTGCCAGCAGTTGGGGACAGGGGATATACTACGAGCAGTACTTC. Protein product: CASSWGQGIYYEQYF.

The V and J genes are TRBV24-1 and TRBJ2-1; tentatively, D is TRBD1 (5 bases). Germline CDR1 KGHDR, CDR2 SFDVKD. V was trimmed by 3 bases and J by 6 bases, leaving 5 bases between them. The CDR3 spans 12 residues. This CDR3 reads CATSDGANEQFF. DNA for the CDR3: TGTGCCACCAGTGATGGGGCCAATGAGCAGTTCTTC.

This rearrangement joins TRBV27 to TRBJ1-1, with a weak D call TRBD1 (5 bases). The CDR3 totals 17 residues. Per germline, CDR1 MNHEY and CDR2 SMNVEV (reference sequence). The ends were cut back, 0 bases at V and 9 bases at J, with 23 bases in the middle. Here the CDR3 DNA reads TGTGCCAGCAGTTTATCGCGGGGGGGGAGGGGTATAATGAAAGCTTTCTTT. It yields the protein CASSLSRGGRGIMKAFF.

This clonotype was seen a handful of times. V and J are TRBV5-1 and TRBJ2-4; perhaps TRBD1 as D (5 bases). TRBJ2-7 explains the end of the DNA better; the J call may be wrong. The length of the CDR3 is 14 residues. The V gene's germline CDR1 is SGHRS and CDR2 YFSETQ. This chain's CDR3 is CASSLAAQGDEQYF. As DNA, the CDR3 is TGCGCCAGCAGCTTGGCCGCTCAGGGTGACGAGCAGTACTTC.

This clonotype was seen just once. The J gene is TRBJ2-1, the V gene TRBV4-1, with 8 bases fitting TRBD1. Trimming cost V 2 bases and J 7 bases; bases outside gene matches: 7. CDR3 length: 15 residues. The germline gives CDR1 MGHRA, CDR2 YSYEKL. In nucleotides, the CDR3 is TGCGCCAGCAGCCAACCGAAAACAGGGGGTAATGAGCAGTTCTTC. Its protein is CASSQPKTGGNEQFF.

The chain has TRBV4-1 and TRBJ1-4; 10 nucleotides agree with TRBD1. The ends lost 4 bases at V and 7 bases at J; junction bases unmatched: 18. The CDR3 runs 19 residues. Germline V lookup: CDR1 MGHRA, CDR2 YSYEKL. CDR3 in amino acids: CASSRSGTGDIRAGEKLFF. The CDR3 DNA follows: TGCGCCAGCAGCCGGTCCGGGACAGGGGATATTAGGGCGGGTGAAAAACTGTTTTTT.

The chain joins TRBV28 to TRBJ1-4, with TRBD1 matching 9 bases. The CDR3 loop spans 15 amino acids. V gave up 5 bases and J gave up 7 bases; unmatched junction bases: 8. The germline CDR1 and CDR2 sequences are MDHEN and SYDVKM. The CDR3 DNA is TGTGCCAGCAGTGCGACCGGGACAGGGCGTGAAAAACTGTTTTTT. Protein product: CASSATGTGREKLFF. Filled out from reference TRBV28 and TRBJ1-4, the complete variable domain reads DVKVTQSSRYLVKRTGEKVFLECVQDMDHENMFWYRQDPGLGLRLIYFSYDVKMKEKGDIPEGYSVSREKKERFSLILESASTNQTSMYLCASSATGTGREKLFFGSGTQLSVL.